Listed below are T cell receptor beta chains from one sample, sequenced in a study of T cell responses to AZD1222 COVID-19 vaccine. The table came from immunoSEQ multiplex PCR; TCRdb's copy has only in-frame clones and leaves some out. The top ten hold approximately 19% of the sample, which has about 150,000 clones, 90% seen once. The sequencing here drew on peripheral blood, taken on day 0 of AZD1222 vaccination. Receptors were obtained from an adult in good health. Each CDR3 is given with its conserved first and last residue. D genes are given only for firm matches. Clone size is given for some rows only: seen once, a few or many times, or a class if the clone is expanded.

D | J | V | length | size | DNA | CDR3
- | TRBJ2-3 | TRBV18 | 16 | - | TGTGCCAGCTCTCACATCCCCAGGGACTTCACAGATACGCAGTATTTT | CASSHIPRDFTDTQYF
- | TRBJ1-2 | TRBV5-6 | 14 | - | TGTGCCAGCAGCTGGTCCGGGACGGATTATGGCTACACCTTC | CASSWSGTDYGYTF
- | TRBJ1-4 | TRBV2 | 15 | - | TGTGCCAGCAGTCTGTCCCGCCAGGTTAATGAAAAACTGTTTTTT | CASSLSRQVNEKLFF
- | TRBJ2-7 | TRBV12-3/TRBV12-4 | 11 | - | TGTGCCAGCAGTTTAAAGAACGAGCAGTACTTC | CASSLKNEQYF
TRBD1 | TRBJ2-7 | TRBV27 | 14 | - | TGTGCCAGCAGGCAAAAGGGGGCGGGTAACGAGCAGTACTTC | CASRQKGAGNEQYF
- | TRBJ2-7 | TRBV5-1 | 12 | once | TGCGCCAGCCGGGACCTATCCTACGAGCAGTACTTC | CASRDLSYEQYF
- | TRBJ1-2 | TRBV12-3/TRBV12-4 | 13 | - | TGTGCCAGCACTCAAGACAGAGTATATGGCTACACCTTC | CASTQDRVYGYTF
- | TRBJ1-2 | TRBV27 | 13 | - | TGTGCCAGCAGTTTGGGGCGAATGGGGGGCTACACCTTC | CASSLGRMGGYTF
TRBD2 | TRBJ2-3 | TRBV18 | 16 | - | TGTGCCAGCTCACCGCCCCTAGCGGGACTCACAGATACGCAGTATTTT | CASSPPLAGLTDTQYF
TRBD1 | TRBJ1-5 | TRBV15 | 14 | - | TGTGCCACCAGCGGCCAGGGGGCAAATCAGCCCCAGCATTTT | CATSGQGANQPQHF
TRBD1 | TRBJ2-1 | TRBV5-1 | 15 | - | TGCGCCAGCAGCAACCCCGGGACAGGCGTAAATGAGCAGTTCTTC | CASSNPGTGVNEQFF
- | TRBJ2-1 | TRBV19 | 12 | - | TGTGCCAGTAGTACCACCCCAGGGAGCAAGTTCTTC | CASSTTPGSKFF
TRBD2 | TRBJ2-1 | TRBV5-1 | 16 | - | TGCGCCAGCAGCACAGGACTAGCGGGGGGATACAATGAGCAGTTCTTC | CASSTGLAGGYNEQFF
TRBD1 | TRBJ1-2 | TRBV30 | 14 | once | TGTGCCTGGAGTGGGGACAGAGCTAACTATGGCTACACCTTC | CAWSGDRANYGYTF
- | TRBJ1-2 | TRBV5-6 | 14 | - | TGTGCCAGCACCTTGGGGCGCCAGATATATGGCTACACCTTC | CASTLGRQIYGYTF
TRBD2 | TRBJ2-7 | TRBV5-1 | 15 | - | TGCGCCAGCAGCCCCACCGGGACTAGCTCCTACGAGCAGTACTTC | CASSPTGTSSYEQYF
- | TRBJ2-3 | TRBV30 | 12 | - | TGTGCCTTCGACCTAGGGACAGATACGCAGTATTTT | CAFDLGTDTQYF
- | TRBJ1-5 | TRBV2 | 16 | - | TGTGCCAGCAGTGAAGCGCTGGCCCTTATCAATCAGCCCCAGCATTTT | CASSEALALINQPQHF
- | TRBJ1-1 | TRBV11-3 | 14 | - | TGTGCCAGCAGCTACCGAGGGCAGGGAGGAGAAGCTTTCTTT | CASSYRGQGGEAFF
TRBD2 | TRBJ2-3 | TRBV5-6 | 18 | - | TGTGCCAGCAGCCATCCAGCCCCACTAGCGGGGTTCACAGATACGCAGTATTTT | CASSHPAPLAGFTDTQYF
- | TRBJ2-1 | TRBV13 | 14 | - | TGTGCCAGCAACAGGTACCGGGGGTTTAATGAGCAGTTCTTC | CASNRYRGFNEQFF
TRBD2 | TRBJ2-3 | TRBV3-1/TRBV3-2 | 15 | - | TGTGCCAGCTGCGACCGGACTAGCGGGCAAGATACGCAGTATTTT | CASCDRTSGQDTQYF
- | TRBJ1-2 | TRBV27 | 13 | - | TGTGCCAGCAGTCAGGGCCTCAACTATGGCTACACCTTC | CASSQGLNYGYTF
- | TRBJ2-2 | TRBV27 | 12 | - | TGTGCCAGCAGCCGCCCTGGAGGGGAGCTGTTTTTT | CASSRPGGELFF
- | TRBJ2-6 | TRBV3-1/TRBV3-2 | 15 | - | TGTGCCAGCAGCCCTGACGCTCGCCGGGCCAACGTCCTGACTTTC | CASSPDARRANVLTF
- | TRBJ2-2 | TRBV4-3 | 14 | - | TGCGCCAGCAGCCAAGTACGGAGCACCGGGGAGCTGTTTTTT | CASSQVRSTGELFF
TRBD1 | TRBJ1-4 | TRBV9 | 16 | once | TGTGCCAGCAGCGTAGGGGACAGGGCTTCTAATGAAAAACTGTTTTTT | CASSVGDRASNEKLFF
- | TRBJ2-2 | TRBV5-8 | 16 | - | TGTGCCAGCAGCTCGACGGGTCCTCCAGGGACCGGGGAGCTGTTTTTT | CASSSTGPPGTGELFF
TRBD1 | TRBJ2-3 | TRBV18 | 16 | - | TGTGCCAGCTCACCTTTATCCCAGGGGGCCACAGATACGCAGTATTTT | CASSPLSQGATDTQYF
- | TRBJ2-2 | TRBV6-5 | 13 | - | TGTGCCAGCAGACTGGGCCTTTCCGGGGAGCTGTTTTTT | CASRLGLSGELFF
- | TRBJ1-2 | TRBV5-4 | 14 | - | TGTGCCACAGGGGTTAGGGGGGCCTACTATGGCTACACCTTC | CATGVRGAYYGYTF
- | TRBJ2-2 | TRBV9 | 16 | - | TGTGCCAGTATGTCGATTAAGGAGGGGAACACCGGGGAGCTGTTTTTT | CASMSIKEGNTGELFF
TRBD1 | TRBJ2-7 | TRBV5-4 | 15 | - | TGTGCCAGCAGCGCCCGAATGGGACAGGGCCACGAGCAGTACTTC | CASSARMGQGHEQYF
- | TRBJ2-2 | TRBV12-3/TRBV12-4 | 12 | few | TGTGCCAGCAGCCTAGGAACCGGGGAGCTGTTTTTT | CASSLGTGELFF
TRBD2 | TRBJ2-7 | TRBV27 | 14 | once | TGTGCCACGAAGGCTAGCGGGGGCCTCTACGAGCAGTACTTC | CATKASGGLYEQYF
- | TRBJ2-7 | TRBV30 | 18 | - | TGTGCCTGGAGTGTCTGGGGTTGGGGGGGCACCGTTAACTACGAGCAGTACTTC | CAWSVWGWGGTVNYEQYF
- | TRBJ2-1 | TRBV9 | 15 | - | TGTGCCAGCAGCGTACGTGGGACTTTATTTGATGAGCAGTTCTTC | CASSVRGTLFDEQFF
- | TRBJ1-2 | TRBV5-1 | 14 | - | TGCGCCAGCAGCTTAGAGGGGTATGGAAATGGCTACACCTTC | CASSLEGYGNGYTF
TRBD2 | TRBJ2-7 | TRBV6-5 | 14 | - | TGTGCCAGCACGATTGAGCGGGAGTTCGGTGAGCAGTACTTC | CASTIEREFGEQYF
- | TRBJ2-6 | TRBV24-1 | 16 | - | TGTGCCACCAGATCCTCGGACTTAGCTGGGGCCAACGTCCTGACTTTC | CATRSSDLAGANVLTF
- | TRBJ2-2 | TRBV3-1/TRBV3-2 | 15 | - | TGTGCCAGCAACCCCAGGGGAGGGTTCACCGGGGAGCTGTTTTTT | CASNPRGGFTGELFF